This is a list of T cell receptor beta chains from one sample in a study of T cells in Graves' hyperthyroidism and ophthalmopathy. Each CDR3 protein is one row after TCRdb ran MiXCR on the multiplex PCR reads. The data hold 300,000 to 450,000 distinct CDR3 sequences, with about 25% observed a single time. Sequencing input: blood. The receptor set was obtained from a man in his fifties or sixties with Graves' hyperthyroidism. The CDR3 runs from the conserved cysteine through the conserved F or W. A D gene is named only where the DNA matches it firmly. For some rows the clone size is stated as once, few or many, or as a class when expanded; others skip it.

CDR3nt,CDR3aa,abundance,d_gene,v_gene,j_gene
TGTGCCAGCAGCGGAGGGCCCCCTTTGCCTTCCTACAATGAGCAGTTCTTC,CASSGGPPLPSYNEQFF,many,NA,TRBV27,TRBJ2-1
TGCGCCAGCCGTGCGGGGGCGGGTTTAAGGCACACTGAAGCTTTCTTT,CASRAGAGLRHTEAFF,few,NA,TRBV10-2,TRBJ1-1
TGTGCCAGCAGCCAATATACGGGCTACGAGCAGTACTTC,CASSQYTGYEQYF,NA,NA,TRBV14,TRBJ2-7
TGTGCCAGCAGCCAAGGTTCGAGACTAGCGGGAGTAGATGAGACCCAGTACTTC,CASSQGSRLAGVDETQYF,NA,TRBD2,TRBV3-1,TRBJ2-5
TGTGCCAGCAGCCCTAAATCGGGACTCTCTGGGGCCAACGTCCTGACTTTC,CASSPKSGLSGANVLTF,NA,NA,TRBV7-3,TRBJ2-6
TGTGCCAGCAGTCCCAATAGACAGGCCCACGAGCAGTACTTC,CASSPNRQAHEQYF,many,NA,TRBV11-2,TRBJ2-7
TGTGCCAGCAGTGCACGAATTCTGACAGGGGAGATTGGAAACACCATATATTTT,CASSARILTGEIGNTIYF,few,TRBD1,TRBV2,TRBJ1-3
TGCAGTGTTCAGGGGGCAACTGGAAACACCATATATTTT,CSVQGATGNTIYF,few,TRBD1,TRBV20-1,TRBJ1-3
TGTGCCAGCAGCGATAGCGGGGAGCAGTTCTTC,CASSDSGEQFF,many,TRBD2,TRBV7-9,TRBJ2-1
TGTGCCTGGAGTCTAGGTGGGGACACTGAAGCTTTCTTT,CAWSLGGDTEAFF,many,NA,TRBV30,TRBJ1-1
TGTGCCAGCAGCCAAGCTCGACAGACAAACTATGGCTACACCTTC,CASSQARQTNYGYTF,NA,NA,TRBV3-1,TRBJ1-2
TGTGCCTCGGACGGCTATGGCTACACCTTC,CASDGYGYTF,few,NA,TRBV30,TRBJ1-2
TGTGCCCCATGGGTGACTAGCGAAAACATTCAGTACTTC,CAPWVTSENIQYF,many,TRBD2,TRBV7-2,TRBJ2-4
TGTGCCAGCAGCTTCGGACAGGTTGGTGGCTACACCTTC,CASSFGQVGGYTF,few,TRBD1,TRBV7-9,TRBJ1-2
TGTGCCAGCAGCCAAGATGTAGGGACAGCTGACTATGGCTACACCTTC,CASSQDVGTADYGYTF,many,TRBD1,TRBV3-1,TRBJ1-2
TGCAGTGCTAGAGTTAGCAGAGACTTTTTTGAGACCCAGTACTTC,CSARVSRDFFETQYF,NA,NA,TRBV20-1,TRBJ2-5
TGCGCCAGCAGCTTGTGGGGACAGTCACCTAACTATGGCTACACCTTC,CASSLWGQSPNYGYTF,NA,TRBD1,TRBV5-1,TRBJ1-2
TGTGCCAGCACAAGTACAGGGAAGGATGAGCAGTTCTTC,CASTSTGKDEQFF,few,NA,TRBV19,TRBJ2-1
TGTGCCAGCGGCGCGGGACCCCAGCGGGATACGCAGTATTTT,CASGAGPQRDTQYF,many,NA,TRBV27,TRBJ2-3
TGTGCCAGCAGCCAAGAGTCTAGCGGGTTGTACGAGCAGTACTTC,CASSQESSGLYEQYF,NA,TRBD2,TRBV3-1,TRBJ2-7
TGTGCCAGCGCCATACGCCATGGGACTAGCGGGAGGACCCATATCTCCTACGAGCAGTACTTC,CASAIRHGTSGRTHISYEQYF,NA,TRBD2,TRBV6-6,TRBJ2-7
TGTGCCAGCAGTGAAACTAGCGGGAGGATGGAGCAGTATTTT,CASSETSGRMEQYF,once,TRBD2,TRBV2,TRBJ2-3
TGTGCCTGGAGTGTACAGGGGGGCGAGCAGTACTTC,CAWSVQGGEQYF,NA,TRBD1,TRBV30,TRBJ2-7